The clone carrying this T cell receptor beta chain was detected ten times or more. The antigen remains undetermined. The CDR3 extends over 14 amino acids. The germline gives CDR1 MNHEY, CDR2 SVGAGI. The V end lost 0 bases, the J end lost 6 bases, and 11 bases lay between the germline ends. The data are from a study of Graves' ophthalmopathy and Graves' hyperthyroidism. Looking at the study overall: Investigators collected peripheral blood at initial diagnosis, before any treatment was given.

The TCR beta CDR3 regions underwent amplification from RNA transcripts. The workflow started with a first-round RT-PCR run with HTBI primers and then moved on to a second-round multiplex PCR. TCRdb processed the multiplex PCR reads anew with MiXCR; each CDR3 protein has one entry. This sample has some 750,000 distinct CDR3 sequences, with around 40% found just once. Findings of the study overall: Most thyroid-expanded clonotypes exceeding 0.001 frequency were also found in blood. With about 71% sensitivity and approximately 73% specificity, the model predicted ophthalmopathy progression.

The source material was peripheral blood. This receptor was taken from an adult man with Graves' ophthalmopathy. The chain joins TRBV6-5 to TRBJ1-2; no clear D gene. The CDR3, as DNA: TGTGCCAGCAGTTACTCCACTCGGGGAAATGGCTACACCTTC. Translating it yields CASSYSTRGNGYTF.